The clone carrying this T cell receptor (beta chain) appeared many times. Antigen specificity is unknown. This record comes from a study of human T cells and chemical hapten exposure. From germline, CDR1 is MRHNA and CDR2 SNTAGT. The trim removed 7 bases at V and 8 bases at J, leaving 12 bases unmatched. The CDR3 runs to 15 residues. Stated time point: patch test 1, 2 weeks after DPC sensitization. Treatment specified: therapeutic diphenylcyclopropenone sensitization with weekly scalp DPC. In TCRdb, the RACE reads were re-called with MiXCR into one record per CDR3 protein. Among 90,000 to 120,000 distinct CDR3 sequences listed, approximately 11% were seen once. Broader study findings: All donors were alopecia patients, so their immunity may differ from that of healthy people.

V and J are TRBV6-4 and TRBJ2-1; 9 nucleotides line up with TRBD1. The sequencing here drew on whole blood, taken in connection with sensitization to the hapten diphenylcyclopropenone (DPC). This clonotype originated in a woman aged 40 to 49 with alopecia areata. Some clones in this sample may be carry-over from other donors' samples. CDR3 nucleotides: TGTGCCAGCAACCCGGACGGGACAGGGTTAGATGAGCAGTTCTTC. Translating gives CASNPDGTGLDEQFF.